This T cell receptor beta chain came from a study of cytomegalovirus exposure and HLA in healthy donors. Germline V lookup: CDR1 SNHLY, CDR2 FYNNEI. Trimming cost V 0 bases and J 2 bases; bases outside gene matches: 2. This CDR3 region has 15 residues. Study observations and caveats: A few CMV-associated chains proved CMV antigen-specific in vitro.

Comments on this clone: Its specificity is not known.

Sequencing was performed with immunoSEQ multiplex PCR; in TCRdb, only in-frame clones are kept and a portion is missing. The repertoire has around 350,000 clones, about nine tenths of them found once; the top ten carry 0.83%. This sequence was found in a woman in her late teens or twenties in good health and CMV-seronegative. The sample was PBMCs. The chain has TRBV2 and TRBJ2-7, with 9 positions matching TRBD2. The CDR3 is CASSEAAGGPYEQYF. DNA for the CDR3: TGTGCCAGCAGTGAAGCCGCGGGAGGGCCCTACGAGCAGTACTTC.